The 29 T cell receptor beta chains reported below all come from one sample, sequenced in a study of T cell changes during pregnancy in multiple sclerosis. The method was immunoSEQ multiplex PCR; TCRdb's version includes in-frame clones alone and lacks a portion of them. The sample has tens of thousands of clones, approximately 91% seen once. This specimen was CD4+ T cells from peripheral blood mononuclear cells, taken in the third trimester of pregnancy. The receptors were gathered from a female donor with multiple sclerosis, enrolled in a pregnancy study.

In nucleotides, the CDR3 is TGTGCCAGCAGGCCTGGGACACTTTATAATTCACCCCTCCACTTT. It codes for CASRPGTLYNSPLHF. The chain employs TRBV6-6 and TRBJ1-6; a possible D gene is TRBD1 (6 bases). The CDR3 runs to 15 residues. Trimming shortened V by 6 bases and J by 4 bases, and 13 bases separated the two germline ends. Germline-derived CDR1 and CDR2 are MNHNY and SVGAGI (reference sequence).

The chain joins TRBV5-6 to TRBJ2-3; D gene ambiguous. Between the trimmed V and J ends, which lost 1 base and 2 bases, there was a span of 11 bases. This CDR3 is built from 15 residues. CDR1 is SGHDT and CDR2 is YYEEEE in the germline V gene. The CDR3 nucleotides read TGTGCCAGCAGCTTGTACGGAGAAGCCACAGATACGCAGTATTTT. Its protein product is CASSLYGEATDTQYF.

The V gene is TRBV18, the J gene TRBJ1-3; tentatively, D is TRBD1 (5 bases). The CDR3 is 18 residues long. CDR1 KGHSH and CDR2 LQKENI come from the germline V gene. The V and J ends lost 6 bases and 0 bases respectively, with 21 bases between them. The CDR3 bases are TGTGCCAGCTCTCCGAAACGCGGGGGTACCTCCTCTGGAAACACCATATATTTT. It codes for CASSPKRGGTSSGNTIYF.

The V gene is TRBV19, the J gene TRBJ2-5, with 8 bases identical to TRBD1. Per germline, CDR1 LNHDA and CDR2 SQIVND (reference sequence). V shed 5 bases, J shed 2 bases, and the junction held 1 base outside the gene matches. This CDR3 is built from 13 residues. Here the CDR3 DNA reads TGTGCCAGTAGTGGGGACAGGCAAGAGACCCAGTACTTC. Protein product: CASSGDRQETQYF. The whole variable domain, filled in from reference TRBV19 and TRBJ2-5, reads DGGITQSPKYLFRKEGQNVTLSCEQNLNHDAMYWYRQDPGQGLRLIYYSQIVNDFQKGDIAEGYSVSREKKESFPLTVTSAQKNPTAFYLCASSGDRQETQYFGPGTRLLVL.

The CDR3 DNA reads TGTGCCACCAGCAGAGAGGCCTCCAGCGTTGGAGATACGCAGTATTTT. Its protein is CATSREASSVGDTQYF. This chain links TRBV15 with TRBJ2-3; D call uncertain. The germline V and J ends were trimmed by 0 bases and 5 bases, with 15 bases remaining between them. CDR1 LNHNV and CDR2 YYDKDF come from the germline V gene (reference sequence). This CDR3 has 16 residues.

The chain uses TRBV19 and TRBJ2-7, with a weak D call TRBD2 (5 bases). The V end was cut by 9 bases, the J end by 2 bases, with 14 bases between. The CDR3 has 13 residues. From germline, CDR1 is LNHDA and CDR2 SQIVND (reference sequence). CDR3 loop: CASKGLDTYEQYF. The CDR3 nucleotides read TGTGCCAGCAAAGGACTGGATACCTACGAGCAGTACTTC.

CDR3 amino acids: CASSLSDSGTEAFF. The CDR3, as DNA: TGCGCCAGCAGCTTGTCTGACAGTGGCACTGAAGCTTTCTTT. This chain uses TRBV5-1 with TRBJ1-1; a weak D match, TRBD1 (5 bases). The CDR3 runs 14 residues. CDR1 and CDR2 from the germline V gene are SGHRS and YFSETQ. Trimming removed 1 base at V and 4 bases at J, with 11 bases between.

This clone has only one observation. The chain combines TRBV7-2 with TRBJ1-1; D remains unclear. This CDR3 has 15 amino acids. In germline, CDR1 is SGHTA, CDR2 FQGNSA. Trimming removed 5 bases from V and 0 bases from J, with 13 bases in between. As DNA, the CDR3 is TGTGCCAGCAGCCTAGACGGTCCTATGAACACTGAAGCTTTCTTT. The encoded protein is CASSLDGPMNTEAFF.

The J gene is TRBJ2-7, the V gene TRBV7-9; 10 nucleotides line up with TRBD2. V dropped 1 base and J dropped 3; count of bases not matched to a gene: 9. The CDR3 covers 17 residues. Germline assignment: CDR1 SEHNR and CDR2 FQNEAQ (reference sequence). CDR3 DNA: TGTGCCAGCAGCTTAGTCCCTAGCGGGGGAGGCGGCTACGAGCAGTACTTC. Residues: CASSLVPSGGGGYEQYF.

The chain carries TRBV5-1 and TRBJ2-2; TRBD1 matches at 7 bases. Looked up from germline, CDR1 is SGHRS and CDR2 is YFSETQ. The V and J ends lost 5 bases and 8 bases, in that order; junction bases with no gene match: 9. CDR3 length: 14 amino acids. The CDR3 loop is CASSGGQPRGELFF. Here the CDR3 DNA reads TGCGCCAGCAGTGGGGGACAGCCTAGGGGGGAGCTGTTTTTT. The whole variable domain, filled in from reference TRBV5-1 and TRBJ2-2, reads KAGVTQTPRYLIKTRGQQVTLSCSPISGHRSVSWYQQTPGQGLQFLFEYFSETQRNKGNFPGRFSGRQFSNSRSEMNVSTLELGDSALYLCASSGGQPRGELFFGEGSRLTVL.

The chain has TRBV9 and TRBJ1-2; D is undetermined. The CDR3 sequence is 13 residues long. V was cut by 4 bases and J by 4 bases, with 11 bases left in between. Per the germline V gene, CDR1 is SGDLS and CDR2 is YYNGEE. The CDR3 loop reads CASSSSGSYGYTF. CDR3 DNA: TGTGCCAGCAGCTCCTCGGGGTCCTATGGCTACACCTTC.

This clone was recorded only once. The V gene is TRBV7-2, the J gene TRBJ1-3; no definite D call. Trimming stripped 6 bases from V and 0 bases from J, with 12 bases between. The CDR3 loop spans 15 amino acids. Germline-derived CDR1 and CDR2 are SGHTA and FQGNSA. CDR3 loop: CASRGRSYSGNTIYF. The DNA for the CDR3 is TGTGCCAGCAGGGGCAGGTCCTACTCTGGAAACACCATATATTTT.

The chain recombines TRBV28 with TRBJ2-5, with TRBD2 as a possible D gene (6 bases). Germline CDR1 is MDHEN and CDR2 is SYDVKM. The CDR3 contains 16 residues. The V end lost 5 bases, the J end lost 5 bases, and 21 bases lay between the germline ends. CDR3 bases: TGTGCCAGCAGTCCCCCTGGGACTCGGTGGAGGGAGACCCAGTACTTC. It specifies CASSPPGTRWRETQYF.

The chain has TRBV7-3 and TRBJ2-7; 8 bases map to TRBD1. This CDR3 is built from 15 residues. CDR1 is SGHTA, CDR2 FQGTGA, per germline. V was pared by 4 bases and J by 2 bases, with 7 bases of the junction left unmatched. The CDR3 here is CASSSGQALTYEQYF. The CDR3 region has the DNA TGTGCCAGCAGCTCGGGACAGGCACTAACCTACGAGCAGTACTTC.

The genes are TRBV5-4 and TRBJ2-2, with TRBD1 identical over 9 bases. With 4 bases clipped from V and 6 bases from J, the junction kept 10 bases outside the gene matches. Germline lookup yields CDR1 SGHNT and CDR2 YYREEE (reference sequence). The CDR3 is 16 residues long. Written as DNA, the CDR3 is TGTGCCAGCAGCCTTCCGGGACAGGGTGGGTCCGGGGAGCTGTTTTTT. Its translation: CASSLPGQGGSGELFF.

The chain carries TRBV2 and TRBJ2-3, with 11 bases matching TRBD1. V lost 8 bases to trimming and J lost 3 bases; unmatched junction nucleotides: 7. Looked up from germline, CDR1 is SNHLY and CDR2 is FYNNEI. This CDR3 is 15 amino acids long. The CDR3 loop reads CASESGTGGTDTQYF. The CDR3, as DNA: TGTGCCAGCGAGTCAGGGACAGGGGGGACAGATACGCAGTATTTT.

The CDR3 sequence is CASRGAGGLNSPLHF. In nucleotides, the CDR3 is TGTGCCAGCAGAGGTGCAGGGGGCCTTAATTCACCCCTCCACTTT. The rearrangement links TRBV27 to TRBJ1-6; TRBD1 matches at 8 bases. CDR1 is MNHEY, CDR2 SMNVEV, per germline (reference sequence). The V and J ends lost 6 bases and 6 bases, in that order; junction bases with no gene match: 7. The CDR3 extends over 15 amino acids.

This clone was detected only a few times. The CDR3: CSVLTGQGWTEAFF. The CDR3 nucleotides read TGCAGCGTACTGACGGGACAGGGTTGGACTGAAGCTTTCTTT. This chain links TRBV29-1 with TRBJ1-1; 9 bases fit TRBD1. The length of the CDR3 is 14 residues. Germline CDR1 reads SQVTM; CDR2 reads ANQGSEA. V lost 6 bases to trimming and J lost 5 bases; unmatched junction nucleotides: 10.

The rearrangement links TRBV6-6 to TRBJ1-6; no reliable D call. Germline-derived CDR1 and CDR2 are MNHNY and SVGAGI (reference sequence). V gave up 6 bases and J gave up 7 bases, with 13 bases separating them. The CDR3 length is 14 residues. CDR3 DNA: TGTGCCAGCAGCCTCGACTACGTGAATTCACCCCTCCACTTT. Translating gives CASSLDYVNSPLHF.

The genes are TRBV9 and TRBJ2-7, with D perhaps TRBD2 (6 bases). The CDR3 is 10 residues long. Trimming pared 2 bases from V and 10 bases from J, leaving 7 bases between. Germline V gives CDR1 SGDLS, CDR2 YYNGEE. The CDR3 here is CASSVGGQYF. The CDR3 nucleotides are TGTGCCAGCAGCGTGGGGGGACAGTACTTC.

The genes are TRBV6-6 and TRBJ2-3; 10 bases map to TRBD2. After removal of 7 bases from V and 0 bases from J, the junction contained 4 bases not matched to a gene. The CDR3 extends over 15 amino acids. Germline CDR1 and CDR2: MNHNY and SVGAGI (reference sequence). CDR3 residues: CASKERGGSTDTQYF. Written as DNA, the CDR3 is TGTGCCAGCAAGGAGCGGGGGGGAAGCACAGATACGCAGTATTTT.

The gene calls are TRBV7-9 and TRBJ1-1; 9 nucleotides match TRBD1. The CDR3 covers 14 residues. The germline gives CDR1 SEHNR, CDR2 FQNEAQ (reference sequence). The J segment lost 1 base and the V segment lost 5 bases, leaving 2 bases of the junction unmatched. CDR3 residues: CASSVGQGNTEAFF. In DNA, the CDR3 is TGTGCCAGCAGCGTGGGACAGGGGAACACTGAAGCTTTCTTT.

The chain links TRBV9 to TRBJ2-3; TRBD1 is a possible D gene (6 bases). The CDR3 consists of 15 residues. The germline V and J ends were trimmed by 3 bases and 2 bases, with 13 bases remaining between them. CDR1 and CDR2 from the germline V gene are SGDLS and YYNGEE. The CDR3: CASSETGHYTDTQYF. Here the CDR3 DNA reads TGTGCCAGCAGCGAGACAGGCCACTACACAGATACGCAGTATTTT.

The V gene is TRBV5-1, the J gene TRBJ1-1; TRBD1 might be the D (5 bases). V lost 3 bases and J 6 bases, leaving 15 bases between the germline ends. The CDR3 covers 14 residues. From germline, CDR1 is SGHRS and CDR2 YFSETQ. The CDR3 spells CASSSHATGAEAFF. DNA for the CDR3: TGCGCCAGCAGCTCGCACGCTACAGGTGCTGAAGCTTTCTTT.

This clone is a singleton in its sample. V is TRBV19 and J is TRBJ1-6; D not resolved. Between the trimmed V and J ends, which lost 3 bases and 7 bases, there was a span of 7 bases. The CDR3 runs 13 residues. Germline CDR1 reads LNHDA; CDR2 reads SQIVND (reference sequence). The chain's CDR3 is CASSMTGNSPLHF. DNA for the CDR3: TGTGCCAGTAGTATGACGGGGAATTCACCCCTCCACTTT.

This chain links TRBV27 with TRBJ2-7; 11 bases line up with TRBD2. The germline CDR1 and CDR2 sequences are MNHEY and SMNVEV (reference sequence). The CDR3 extends over 15 amino acids. Trimming took 6 bases from V and 2 from J; bases not matched to a gene: 6. The CDR3 DNA sequence: TGTGCCAGCAGCACCGGGACTAGCGGACCCTACGAGCAGTACTTC. Amino acid sequence: CASSTGTSGPYEQYF.

CDR3 sequence (DNA): TGTGCTAGTGGTTTGCGGGACAGGGGCACTATAAACTTTAGCAATCAGCCCCAGCATTTT. Its protein product is CASGLRDRGTINFSNQPQHF. V and J are TRBV12-5 and TRBJ1-5; TRBD1 aligns across 10 bases. The CDR3 covers 20 residues. J was trimmed by 0 bases and V by 2 bases; bases with no gene match: 13. The germline V gene has CDR1 LGHNT and CDR2 FRNRAP.

The rearrangement links TRBV11-2 to TRBJ2-5; D call uncertain. V was pared by 5 bases and J by 5 bases, with 12 bases between. The CDR3 contains 13 residues. CDR1 and CDR2 from the germline V gene are SGHAT and FQNNGV. The CDR3 coding sequence is TGTGCCAGCAGCCAAGTCTTTGCGGAGACCCAGTACTTC. Encoded protein: CASSQVFAETQYF.

The chain recombines TRBV18 with TRBJ2-3; TRBD1 is a possible D gene (6 bases). This CDR3 spans 16 amino acids. The ends were cut back, 6 bases at V and 1 base at J, with 17 bases in the middle. Looked up from germline, CDR1 is KGHSH and CDR2 is LQKENI. DNA of the CDR3: TGTGCCAGCTCGCAGCTAGGACAGTGGGGCACAGATACGCAGTATTTT. Amino acid sequence: CASSQLGQWGTDTQYF.